Sequencing of this T cell receptor beta chain was carried out in a study of shared T cell receptors in the human thymus. V lost 5 bases and J lost 7, with 12 bases in between. CDR3 length: 13 amino acids. Per germline, CDR1 KGHSH and CDR2 LQKENI. The data were produced by immunoSEQ multiplex PCR, yet TCRdb's version contains in-frame clones alone and is incomplete. The repertoire holds approximately 490,000 clones, with about four fifths as singletons. These data were also reused for a study on human thymus T cells. That report notes: Thymus tissue for the work was resected from patients undergoing corrective heart surgery. Biased V and J segment usage appeared in thymus and peripheral blood. Reports from related research described highly overlapping thymic repertoires among unrelated individuals.

The sample taken for sequencing was thymocytes. This clonotype originated in a boy under two years old with a congenital heart defect. This chain connects TRBV18 to TRBJ1-3; D may be TRBD1 (5 bases). CDR3 sequence (DNA): TGTGCCAGCTCAAGCACACAGGACAACACCATATATTTT. This sequence encodes CASSSTQDNTIYF.